This entry concerns a single T cell receptor (beta chain). No antigen is known for it. This CDR3 is built from 14 residues. Germline V gene data show CDR1 as MDHEN and CDR2 as SYDVKM. Deletions cut 6 bases from V and 3 bases from J, with 12 bases between. Libraries were prepared by immunoSEQ multiplex PCR; TCRdb keeps only in-frame clonotypes and omits some of them. Found here are under 30,000 clones, about 96% of them singletons; the top ten hold under 3%. These data originate in a study of monozygotic twins with cystic fibrosis. Study results and limitations: Nucleotide-identical clonotype sharing was significantly higher within monozygotic CF twin pairs than between unrelated CF individuals. Co-twins had the most similar V usage for 13 of 16 pairs, J for 8. The repertoire was suggested to be naive-dominated, clonality median about 0.01. In this small cohort, shared CDR3 numbers showed no association with age, concordance or disease severity.

This sequence originates from a girl aged 2-15 years with cystic fibrosis. The rearrangement joins TRBV28 to TRBJ2-1, with D hard to call. Material for sequencing was blood. The CDR3 loop reads CASSLLSNYNEQFF. The CDR3 DNA reads TGTGCCAGCAGCCTACTGTCCAACTACAATGAGCAGTTCTTC. The variable domain in full, completed from reference TRBV28 and TRBJ2-1, reads DVKVTQSSRYLVKRTGEKVFLECVQDMDHENMFWYRQDPGLGLRLIYFSYDVKMKEKGDIPEGYSVSREKKERFSLILESASTNQTSMYLCASSLLSNYNEQFFGPGTRLTVL.